This T cell receptor beta chain was profiled in a study of cytomegalovirus exposure and HLA in healthy donors. PCR used 60 Vbeta primers and 13 Jbeta primers. Assay: immunoSEQ multiplex PCR; the TCRdb copy retains only in-frame clones and omits some. The sample consists of approximately 150,000 clones, 60% to 80% of them appearing once. On this clone itself: Its antigen is not known.

CDR1 and CDR2 from the germline V gene are SGHRS and YFSETQ. The ends were cut back, 0 bases at V and 3 bases at J, with 9 bases in the middle. This CDR3 has 14 residues. Findings of the study overall: Earlier analysis yielded a pattern in which most TCR beta V segments were productive about 87% or about 30% of the time. It was 150 to 200 TCR beta chains that were listed as cytomegalovirus-associated.

This chain joins TRBV5-1 and TRBJ1-1, with unresolved D. Sequencing was carried out using PBMCs. This receptor was obtained from a man aged 40-49 years in good health and CMV-seropositive. CDR3 sequence (DNA): TGCGCCAGCAGCTTGGGGTTCGGGGACACTGAAGCTTTCTTT. This codes for CASSLGFGDTEAFF.